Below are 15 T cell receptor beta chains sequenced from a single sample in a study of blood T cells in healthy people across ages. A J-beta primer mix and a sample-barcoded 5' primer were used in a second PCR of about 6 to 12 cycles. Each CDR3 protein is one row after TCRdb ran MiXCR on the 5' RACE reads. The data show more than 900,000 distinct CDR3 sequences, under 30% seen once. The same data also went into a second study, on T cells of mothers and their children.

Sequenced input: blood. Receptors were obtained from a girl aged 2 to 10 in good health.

CDR3 region: CSAMEGYEQYF. The CDR3 nucleotides read TGCAGTGCTATGGAGGGGTACGAGCAGTACTTC. V gene TRBV20-1 combines with J gene TRBJ2-5; D perhaps matches TRBD2 (6 bases). The assigned J gene may be wrong: the sequence end matches TRBJ2-7 better. In germline, CDR1 is DFQATT, CDR2 SNEGSKA (reference sequence). CDR3 length: 11 residues.

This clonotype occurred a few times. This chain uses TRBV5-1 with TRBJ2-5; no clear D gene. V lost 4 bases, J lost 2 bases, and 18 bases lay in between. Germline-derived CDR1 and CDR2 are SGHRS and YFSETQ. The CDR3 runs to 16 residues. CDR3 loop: CASSHARASVQETQYF. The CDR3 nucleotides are TGCGCCAGCAGCCATGCACGAGCCTCCGTACAAGAGACCCAGTACTTC.

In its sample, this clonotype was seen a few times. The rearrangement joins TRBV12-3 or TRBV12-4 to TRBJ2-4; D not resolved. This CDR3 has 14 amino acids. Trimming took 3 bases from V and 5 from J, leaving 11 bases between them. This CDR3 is CASSFLDEENIQYF. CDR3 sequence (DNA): TGTGCCAGCAGTTTTTTGGACGAAGAAAACATTCAGTACTTC.

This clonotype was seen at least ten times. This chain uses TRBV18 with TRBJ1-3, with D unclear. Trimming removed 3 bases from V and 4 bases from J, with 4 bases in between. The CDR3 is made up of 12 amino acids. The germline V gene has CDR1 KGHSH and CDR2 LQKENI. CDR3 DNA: TGTGCCAGCTCACCCCAGGGAAACACCATATATTTT. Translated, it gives CASSPQGNTIYF. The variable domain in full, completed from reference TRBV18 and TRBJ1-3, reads NAGVMQNPRHLVRRRGQEARLRCSPMKGHSHVYWYRQLPEEGLKFMVYLQKENIIDESGMPKERFSAEFPKEGPSILRIQQVVRGDSAAYFCASSPQGNTIYFGEGSWLTVV.

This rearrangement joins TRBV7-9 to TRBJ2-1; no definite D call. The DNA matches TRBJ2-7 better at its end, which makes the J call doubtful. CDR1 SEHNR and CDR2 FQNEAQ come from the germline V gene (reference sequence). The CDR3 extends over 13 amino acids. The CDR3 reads CASAGIDTYEQYF. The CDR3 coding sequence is TGTGCCTCAGCCGGCATTGACACCTACGAGCAGTACTTC.

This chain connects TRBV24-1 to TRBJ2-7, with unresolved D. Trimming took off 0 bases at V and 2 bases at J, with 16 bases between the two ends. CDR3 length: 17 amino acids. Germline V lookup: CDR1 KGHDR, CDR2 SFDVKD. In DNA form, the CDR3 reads TGTGCCACCAGTGATTTGCGACCCCAGCATGGGGCCTACGAGCAGTACTTC. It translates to CATSDLRPQHGAYEQYF.

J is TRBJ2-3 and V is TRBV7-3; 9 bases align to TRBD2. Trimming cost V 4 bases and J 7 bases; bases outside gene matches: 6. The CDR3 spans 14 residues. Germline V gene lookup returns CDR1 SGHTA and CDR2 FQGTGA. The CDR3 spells CASSSRTSAHTQYF. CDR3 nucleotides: TGTGCCAGCAGCTCACGGACTAGCGCCCATACGCAGTATTTT.

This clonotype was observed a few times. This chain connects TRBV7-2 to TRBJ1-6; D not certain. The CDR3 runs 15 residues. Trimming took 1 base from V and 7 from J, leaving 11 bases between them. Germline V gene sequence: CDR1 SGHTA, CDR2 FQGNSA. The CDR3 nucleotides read TGTGCCAGCAGCTTAGAGGCCGGAGCAAATTCACCCCTCCACTTT. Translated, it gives CASSLEAGANSPLHF.

The CDR3 DNA reads TGCGCCAGCAGTGTGTCCAGGGCCACCGGGGAGCTGTTTTTT. It encodes CASSVSRATGELFF. The rearrangement uses TRBV10-1 and TRBJ2-2, with D possibly matching TRBD1 (5 bases). The V gene lost 4 bases and the J gene lost 4 bases, with 10 bases spanning the gap. Germline-derived CDR1 and CDR2 are WNHNN and SYGVQD (reference sequence). The CDR3 runs 14 residues.

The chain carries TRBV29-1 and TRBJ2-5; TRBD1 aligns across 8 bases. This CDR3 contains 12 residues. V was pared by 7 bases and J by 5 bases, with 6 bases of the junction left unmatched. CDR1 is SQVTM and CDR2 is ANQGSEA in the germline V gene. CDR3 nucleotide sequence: TGCAGCGCTGAGACAGGGGTCGAGACCCAGTACTTC. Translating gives CSAETGVETQYF.

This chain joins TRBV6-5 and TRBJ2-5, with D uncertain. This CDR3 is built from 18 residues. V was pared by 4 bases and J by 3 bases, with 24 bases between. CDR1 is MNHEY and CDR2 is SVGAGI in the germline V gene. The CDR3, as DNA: TGTGCCAGCAGTTCTACAGAACCTCTCACTAAACCTGAAGAGACCCAGTACTTC. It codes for CASSSTEPLTKPEETQYF.

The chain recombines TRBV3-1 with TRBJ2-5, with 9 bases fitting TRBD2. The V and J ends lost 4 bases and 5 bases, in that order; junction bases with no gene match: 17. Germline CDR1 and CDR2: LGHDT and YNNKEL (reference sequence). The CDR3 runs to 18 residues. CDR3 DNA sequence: TGTGCCAGCAGCCGAAGATTAGCGGGAGTTCAGACGTCGGAGACCCAGTACTTC. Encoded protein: CASSRRLAGVQTSETQYF.

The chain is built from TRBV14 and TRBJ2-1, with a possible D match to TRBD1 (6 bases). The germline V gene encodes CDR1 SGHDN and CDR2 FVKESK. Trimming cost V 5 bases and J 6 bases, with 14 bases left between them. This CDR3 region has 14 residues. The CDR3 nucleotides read TGTGCCAGCAGCGACAGGTCGGGCCGCAATGAGCAGTTCTTC. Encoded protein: CASSDRSGRNEQFF.

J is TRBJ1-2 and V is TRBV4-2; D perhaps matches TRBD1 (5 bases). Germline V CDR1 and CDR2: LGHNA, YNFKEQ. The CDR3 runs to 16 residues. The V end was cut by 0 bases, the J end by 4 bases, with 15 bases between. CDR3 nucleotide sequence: TGTGCCAGCAGCCAAGATTTGGGGGGGGTGCCCTATGGCTACACCTTC. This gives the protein CASSQDLGGVPYGYTF.

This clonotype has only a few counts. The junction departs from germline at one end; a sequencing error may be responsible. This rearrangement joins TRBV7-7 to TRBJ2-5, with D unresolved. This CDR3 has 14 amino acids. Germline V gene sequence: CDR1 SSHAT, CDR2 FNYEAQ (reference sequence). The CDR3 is CASSLASSQETQYF. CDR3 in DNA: TGTGCTAGCAGCTTAGCATCCAGCCAAGAGACCCAGTACTTC.